This T cell receptor (beta chain) was sequenced in a study of T cell changes during pregnancy in multiple sclerosis (dated by TCRdb to between 2018 and 2020). In the study overall: Changes in the T cell repertoire over the course of pregnancy were examined in this study in women with multiple sclerosis.

The library was produced with the immunoSEQ multiplex PCR assay. Held by TCRdb, this immuneACCESS table contains in-frame sequences only and omits some clones. Under half of the omission traces to an unresolved V gene where checked; the cause of the rest is unknown. This sample comprises nearly 60,000 clones, 75% to 95% of them detected only once. Nearly 0.5% of the sample rests with the top ten. Cut back by 3 bases and 7 bases, the V and J ends lie 16 bases apart. According to the germline V gene (reference sequence), CDR1 reads SGHNT and CDR2 reads YYREEE. The CDR3, cysteine through phenylalanine, is 15 amino acids long. Left in the record is the CDR3 DNA by itself, 45 bases read in frame from the first base. A remark on this clone: The antigen it recognizes is unknown. No base quality information exists; no much larger clone differs at one position.

The sequence links TRBV5-4 to TRBJ2-2; the D gene is possibly TRBD1, with 6 bases matching. The sequence was collected from a female donor in good health, enrolled as a control in a pregnancy study. The sequencing used CD4+ T cells from peripheral blood mononuclear cells, collected after pregnancy. Here is the DNA: TGTGCCAGCAGCTGGGGTGCAACAGGGTACGGGGAGCTGTTTTTT. Its protein is CASSWGATGYGELFF.